This T cell receptor beta chain was sequenced during a study of cytomegalovirus exposure and HLA in healthy donors listed by TCRdb under 2017. Background on the whole study: According to an earlier analysis of around 600 of the donors, about 179 million T cells yielded 90 million to 130 million unique TCR beta sequences and 276 Gb of sequence data. The number of donors typed differed by locus, with roughly 620-640 for A, B, C, DRB1 and DQB1, about 500 for DQA1, 600 to 610 for DPA1, and some 450 for DPB1. HLA typing covered class I and class II loci at four-digit resolution. High-throughput TCR immunosequencing, statistical association of individual TCRs with disease status, and machine learning were combined to predict cytomegalovirus infection status. Besides the first cohort of roughly 640 subjects, a separate validation cohort made up of 95 to 150 different subjects was used. Of the 300 to 450 genotyped donors, approximately 80% were placed in the genetic ancestry cluster associated with self-reported Caucasian donors. Around 320 gigabases of sequencing data and 78 million or so unique TCR sequences were included in an early release covering around 600 HLA-typed donors. In the later analysis, no new phenotypic data were used to find candidate immune exposures; instead, reliance was placed on TCR beta sequences and their occurrence across donors. Among almost 400 genotyped donors of the cohort, an average of about 240,000 unique TCR beta nucleotide sequences were sequenced per donor, roughly 20% of them non-productive. Every repertoire in the discovery cohort had been generated on one and the same sequencing platform. A later analysis re-examined previously published TCR beta repertoires from about 670 donors and added high-resolution HLA genotyping to investigate patterns of TCR occurrence. To decide whether each TCR beta V gene segment behaved as functional or pseudogenic, an earlier analysis of 587 of the donors relied on high-throughput TCR beta sequencing. Donor age, sex, ethnicity and CMV serostatus were collected together with the repertoire data. The study aimed to test whether signatures of past pathogen exposure could be identified by cataloging public T cell receptors. A later genetic analysis used genome-wide SNP genotypes for 398 of the 666 donors, treating that subset as a discovery cohort. The study used immunosequencing to profile the T cell repertoires of around 600 subjects and linked those repertoires to cytomegalovirus serostatus. About 5 DR-DQ haplotypes were handled as single units for association and clustering, since linkage in the cohort was strong. Results and caveats for the whole study, not just this receptor: Because counts were too low, some 17 rarely observed V segments, including chromosome 9 orphons, were excluded from the earlier analysis of 587 of the donors. A later genetic analysis associated a missense DCLRE1C variant with V-gene and J-gene trimming of TCR beta chains, and an independent cohort replicated the association. At a false discovery rate of 0.05, a later analysis linked about 17,000 TCR beta sequences to specific HLA alleles. The authors suggested that the approach could potentially be extended to other disease states and immunological phenotypes. Broadly in line with IMGT annotations, most TCR beta V segments showed up in productive rearrangements about 90% or about 30% of the time in an earlier analysis of several hundred of the donors. For the cohort, immune exposure information was limited to CMV serostatus. In a later genetic analysis, fewer N-insertions in productive TCRs were reported among donors in an Asian-associated ancestry cluster than the roughly 700-donor mean. According to a later analysis, parvovirus B19, influenza, CMV and Epstein-Barr virus appeared linked to several top co-occurrence clusters. The study gave a list of about 170 TCR beta chains associated with cytomegalovirus. A further reported finding was that TCR beta sequences accurately predicted the HLA-A and HLA-B alleles for most subjects in the first cohort. Assigning TCR associations to individual alleles was difficult when HLA alleles, especially DR and DQ, strongly co-occurred. In vitro tests confirmed that a few of the cytomegalovirus-associated TCR beta chains recognize cytomegalovirus antigens. In both the original and validation cohorts, the classifier was reported to diagnose cytomegalovirus status with high specificity and sensitivity. Presence/absence analyses assumed roughly uniform sequencing depth across donors, an assumption that may not hold. Some IMGT-functional V segments, including TRBV6-2 and TRBV6-3, could not be distinguished by the 87-base-pair reads and were therefore excluded. The sequencing pipeline was judged likely to have produced a cluster of highly shared sequence variants as a technical artifact. Because HLA typing was unavailable for some donors at each locus, only the typed subset was used in association tests. Only TCR beta chains were sequenced in this cohort, and the absence of alpha or paired-chain data limited detectable features. Across donors, most TCR sequences were observed very rarely, whereas some public TCRs were present in many individuals. A later analysis found that HLA-associated TCR beta chains were more clonally expanded and had lower generation probabilities than equally common non-associated chains. Correlated functional status among segregating V segments might reflect linkage disequilibrium, but an unknown experimental factor could not be ruled out. According to a later analysis, most CMV-associated TCR beta chains appeared to be HLA-restricted, and the HLA associations seemed to be driven largely by CMV exposure. In a later analysis, the rate of TCR association differed among HLA loci, with DRB1 alleles having the most associated TCRs and HLA-C alleles having the fewest.

The method was the immunoSEQ multiplex PCR assay. For the multiplex PCR, a mixture combining 60 forward primers for TCR Vbeta segments and 13 reverse primers for TCR Jbeta segments was used. The CDR3 region of rearranged TCR beta genes was amplified from genomic DNA with a multiplex PCR assay. Amplified TCR beta libraries were sequenced as 87-base-pair reads on the Illumina HiSeq System. In the source study's methods: A later analysis counted approximately 84 million unique TCR beta chains across the 700 or so repertoires, and roughly 11 million of these chains were shared by at least two donors. Raw reads were error-corrected and collapsed into unique sequences with a nearest-neighbor algorithm that merged closely related sequences to remove PCR and sequencing errors. CDR3 sequences were aligned to IMGT reference sequences to assign V, D and J gene segments. For a sequence to be retained, a match of at least six nucleotides to both a V gene segment and a J gene segment was required. A rearrangement counted as productive if the CDR3 had no stop codons and remained in frame with V and J, and every other rearrangement counted as non-productive. Following IMGT convention, CDR3 was defined as the stretch from the second conserved V-encoded cysteine to the conserved J-encoded phenylalanine. In an earlier analysis of some 550 of the donors, sequences lacking an unambiguous match to a single V gene segment were excluded. In an earlier analysis of 587 of the donors, V segments were called functional above 56.7% productive rearrangements and were called segregating when the between-donor standard deviation exceeded 5%. To diagnose cytomegalovirus status from the catalog of TCR beta chain sequences, a statistical classification framework was built. V and J gene assignment, in a later analysis, came from comparing TCR nucleotide sequences with IMGT/GENE-DB human TR gene sequences. The TCRdist pipeline was used in a later analysis to assign CDR3 sequences and most-parsimonious VDJ recombination scenarios. A later analysis defined each TCR beta chain by its CDR3 amino acid sequence plus V-gene family, and excluded reads lacking a unique V-gene family. To address suspected cross-contamination and a sequencing artifact, a later analysis removed 550 to 750 highly shared, low-generation-probability nucleotide sequences. A later analysis calculated a clonal expansion index for each public chain from normalized within-repertoire ranks of inferred template counts. A later analysis computed generation probabilities with a VDJ recombination model fitted to out-of-frame rearrangements, and checked the results against IGoR. A later analysis scored TCR-TCR, TCR-HLA and TCR-CMV co-occurrence with hypergeometric tests, applying a repertoire-size bias correction to TCR pairs. To estimate false discovery rates, a later analysis permuted the HLA or CMV assignments 20 times. In a later analysis, co-occurring TCRs were grouped using DBSCAN, with TCRdist sequence similarity added in when clustering inside HLA-allele-positive subsets. Co-occurrence clustering excluded repertoires with fewer than 30,000 or more than 120,000 public chains, plus five with anomalous nucleotide sharing. Drawn from immuneACCESS, this table holds only the in-frame rearrangements with V and J called that TCRdb kept. Clones are partly lost; checked studies trace under half to an unresolved V gene and leave the rest unexplained. From that table come the V and J calls and clone size; the DNA was used to work out D and trimming. The table for this sample records fewer than 40,000 clones. About 1.9% of the sample is taken by the ten largest.

On this clone itself: The antigen it binds to is not known.

Including the terminal cysteine and phenylalanine, the CDR3 comprises 15 residues. Only the CDR3 DNA is retained, 45 bases long and in frame from the first base. Via the germline V gene (reference sequence), CDR1 is LNHDA and CDR2 SQIVND. The cohort comprised around 700 healthy bone marrow donors. All cohort members were sampled while nominally healthy, although unrecorded immune exposures were likely present. The donor was CMV seropositive and belonged to the group of around 300 seropositive cohort members. A peripheral blood sample was collected from each donor, and TCR beta sequencing was performed on peripheral blood mononuclear cells. Genomic DNA extraction from the blood cell samples was performed with the Qiagen DNeasy Blood Extraction Kit.

The sequence derives from a woman aged 40 to 49 in good health and CMV-seropositive. This chain joins TRBV19 to TRBJ2-5; TRBD1 could be the D gene, as 5 bases match. The end of the DNA aligns better with TRBJ2-7, so the J call may be wrong. The source material was PBMCs. This receptor carries the CDR3 CASSISVGELYEQYF. The DNA sequence is as follows: TGTGCCAGTAGTATTTCCGTAGGGGAACTCTACGAGCAGTACTTC.